This T cell receptor beta chain derives from a study of blood T cell repertoires in COVID-19. Assay used: immunoSEQ multiplex PCR; TCRdb lists only in-frame clones, some missing. The sample holds 230,000 or so clones; approximately 80% are singletons and the top ten take roughly 8%. V lost 4 bases and J lost 5, with 17 bases in between. CDR1 is GTSNPN, CDR2 SVGIG, per germline (reference sequence). This CDR3 is built from 14 residues. This TCR was sampled from a woman of 80 years or more with COVID-19, enrolled during active disease. The sample was peripheral blood. The rearrangement uses TRBV30 and TRBJ1-2; weak D call: TRBD1 (5 bases). The CDR3 reads CAWTLGGELYGYTF. As DNA, the CDR3 is TGTGCCTGGACCTTGGGGGGGGAACTGTATGGCTACACCTTC.